These 23 T cell receptor beta chains were all obtained from the same sample, sequenced in a study of technical replicates of blood from a handful of donors. Data came from immunoSEQ multiplex PCR; TCRdb stores just in-frame clones and leaves some out. Among more than 65,000 clones listed, 95% to 97% were seen once. The source material was T cells isolated from PBMCs. These receptors were obtained from a human donor in good health.

The chain recombines TRBV6-5 with TRBJ1-2, with 7 bases identical to TRBD1. This CDR3 region has 13 residues. Germline V gene lookup returns CDR1 MNHEY and CDR2 SVGAGI. V lost 6 bases to trimming and J lost 2 bases; unmatched junction nucleotides: 3. The CDR3 loop is CASSPDRNYGYTF. CDR3 nucleotides: TGTGCCAGCAGCCCGGACAGGAACTATGGCTACACCTTC.

This chain links TRBV4-1 with TRBJ2-7, with a possible D match to TRBD2 (6 bases). The CDR3 spans 16 residues. V gave up 1 base and J gave up 6 bases, with 19 bases separating them. Per the germline V gene, CDR1 is MGHRA and CDR2 is YSYEKL. The CDR3 sequence is CASSQANWGGGTEQYF. CDR3 DNA sequence: TGCGCCAGCAGCCAAGCCAATTGGGGCGGAGGGACCGAGCAGTACTTC.

The rearrangement links TRBV7-2 to TRBJ1-2; TRBD1 agrees at 9 bases. The CDR3 sequence is 16 residues long. V trimming: 5 bases; J trimming: 3 bases; junction bases outside the gene matches: 10. The V gene's germline CDR1 is SGHTA and CDR2 FQGNSA. The CDR3 bases are TGTGCCAGCAGCCCAAAGGGTGGGACAGGGCACTATGGCTACACCTTC. Translating it yields CASSPKGGTGHYGYTF.

The chain links TRBV27 to TRBJ1-1; weak D call: TRBD1 (5 bases). CDR3 length: 14 residues. Looked up from germline, CDR1 is MNHEY and CDR2 is SMNVEV (reference sequence). V lost 3 bases to trimming and J lost 4 bases, with 12 bases between them. The CDR3 DNA reads as TGTGCCAGCAGTTTTGGACGGGGGACCACTGAAGCTTTCTTT. Protein sequence: CASSFGRGTTEAFF.

This clone is a singleton in its sample. This sequence joins TRBV7-3 and TRBJ2-2; D gene unclear. Trimming shortened V by 7 bases and J by 6 bases, and 9 bases separated the two germline ends. Germline V gene data show CDR1 as SGHTA and CDR2 as FQGTGA. The CDR3 extends over 12 amino acids. The CDR3 region is CASTNSPGELFF. CDR3 nucleotides: TGTGCCAGCACTAACAGCCCCGGGGAGCTGTTTTTT.

For the CDR3, the DNA is TGCGCCAGCAGCCAGTATGGCGGGCCCACAGATACGCAGTATTTT. Translation gives CASSQYGGPTDTQYF. V gene TRBV4-3 combines with J gene TRBJ2-3; the D gene is possibly TRBD2 (5 bases). CDR3 size: 15 residues. CDR1 is LGHNA, CDR2 YSLEER, per germline. The V gene lost 3 bases and the J gene lost 2 bases, with 12 bases spanning the gap.

The chain recombines TRBV4-1 with TRBJ2-7; TRBD1 matches at 9 bases. In germline, CDR1 is MGHRA, CDR2 YSYEKL. The CDR3 is 14 amino acids. The ends lost 4 bases at V and 4 bases at J; junction bases unmatched: 5. CDR3 DNA sequence: TGCGCCAGCAGCCGCGGGACAGGGATATACGAGCAGTACTTC. This encodes CASSRGTGIYEQYF.

J is TRBJ1-1 and V is TRBV6-1; D might be TRBD1 (6 bases). This CDR3 is 14 amino acids long. Deletions cut 2 bases from V and 4 bases from J, with 11 bases between. CDR1 is MNHNS, CDR2 SASEGT, per germline. CDR3 in amino acids: CASSEPGHSTEAFF. The CDR3 DNA sequence: TGTGCCAGCAGTGAACCGGGACACAGCACTGAAGCTTTCTTT.

This rearrangement joins TRBV27 to TRBJ2-3; tentative D call: TRBD2 (6 bases). There are 16 residues in the CDR3. V lost 5 bases, J lost 3 bases, and 18 bases lay in between. CDR1 and CDR2 from the germline V gene are MNHEY and SMNVEV (reference sequence). The chain's CDR3 is CASSALVGLFTDTQYF. CDR3 DNA sequence: TGTGCCAGCAGTGCATTAGTGGGACTGTTTACAGATACGCAGTATTTT.

V is TRBV7-9 and J is TRBJ1-2; D gene unclear. The CDR3 has 12 amino acids. Deletions cut 5 bases from V and 3 bases from J, with 7 bases between. The germline gives CDR1 SEHNR, CDR2 FQNEAQ (reference sequence). The CDR3 protein is CASSPGHYGYTF. The CDR3 DNA follows: TGTGCCAGCAGCCCAGGCCACTATGGCTACACCTTC.

This chain uses TRBV23-1 with TRBJ2-2; D is uncertain. TRBV23-1 is identified as an open reading frame with a role that is uncertain. CDR3 length: 13 amino acids. V gave up 3 bases and J gave up 5 bases, with 7 bases separating them. In nucleotides, the CDR3 is TGCGCCAGCAGTCATAGTATGACCGGGGAGCTGTTTTTT. This translates into CASSHSMTGELFF.

The chain couples TRBV15 to TRBJ2-1, with 8 positions matching TRBD1. Trimming took 3 bases from V and 0 from J; bases not matched to a gene: 7. Germline V gene sequence: CDR1 LNHNV, CDR2 YYDKDF (reference sequence). CDR3 length equals 17 residues. CDR3 protein: CATSRGQVPSSYNEQFF. Written as DNA, the CDR3 is TGTGCCACCAGCAGGGGACAGGTTCCCAGCTCCTACAATGAGCAGTTCTTC.

Here the CDR3 DNA reads TGTGCCAGCAGTGACACTAGCGAGTCCTACGAGCAGTACTTC. It translates to CASSDTSESYEQYF. The chain recombines TRBV6-4 with TRBJ2-7; 7 positions agree with TRBD2. From germline, CDR1 is MRHNA and CDR2 SNTAGT. J lost 1 base, V lost 2 bases, and 2 bases had no gene match. The CDR3 length is 14 residues.

The genes are TRBV7-8 and TRBJ1-4; 8 nucleotides line up with TRBD1. The CDR3 contains 15 residues. Germline V gene data show CDR1 as SGHVS and CDR2 as FQNEAQ. Trimming removed 1 base from V and 6 bases from J; junction bases left unmatched: 4. The CDR3: CASSLEFRGHEKLFF. In DNA, the CDR3 is TGTGCCAGCAGCTTAGAATTCAGGGGGCATGAAAAACTGTTTTTT.

This clone occurred once. The J gene is TRBJ1-5, the V gene TRBV5-5; D is undetermined. Trimming removed 2 bases from V and 2 bases from J, with 8 bases in between. Germline CDR1 reads SGHKS; CDR2 reads YYEKEE (reference sequence). The CDR3 has 14 residues. This CDR3 reads CASSFKNGNQPQHF. CDR3 in DNA: TGTGCCAGCAGCTTCAAAAATGGCAATCAGCCCCAGCATTTT.

This chain uses TRBV7-8 with TRBJ2-7, with TRBD1 matching over 9 bases. CDR3 length equals 16 residues. Trimming cost V 4 bases and J 4 bases; bases outside gene matches: 11. Germline CDR1 reads SGHVS; CDR2 reads FQNEAQ. This CDR3 is CASSYGNRGLGYEQYF. The CDR3, as DNA: TGTGCCAGCAGCTACGGGAACAGGGGGCTAGGGTACGAGCAGTACTTC.

The V and J genes are TRBV19 and TRBJ2-7; TRBD1 is a possible D gene (5 bases). V lost 6 bases, J lost 7 bases, and 25 bases lay in between. This CDR3 has 16 residues. The germline CDR1 and CDR2 sequences are LNHDA and SQIVND (reference sequence). CDR3 residues: CASSPRARTPPWEQYF. CDR3 DNA: TGTGCCAGTAGCCCCCGCGCGAGGACACCCCCCTGGGAGCAGTACTTC.

The rearrangement uses TRBV7-9 and TRBJ1-3, with a tentative D call TRBD1 (6 bases). Looked up from germline, CDR1 is SEHNR and CDR2 is FQNEAQ (reference sequence). The CDR3 totals 19 residues. V was shortened by 5 bases and J by 0 bases, with 23 bases between the two germline ends. This CDR3 is CASSNDLHQGTFSGNTIYF. Here the CDR3 DNA reads TGTGCCAGCAGCAACGACCTTCATCAGGGGACCTTCTCTGGAAACACCATATATTTT.

V usage is TRBV9 and J usage is TRBJ2-1; 9 nucleotides align to TRBD2. The CDR3 covers 17 residues. Unmatched junction bases numbered 11, after V lost 0 bases and J lost 7 bases. Germline values: CDR1 SGDLS, CDR2 YYNGEE. The DNA for the CDR3 is TGTGCCAGCAGCGTAGAAAGCGCGGGAGGGGGTAAGAATGAGCAGTTCTTC. As protein: CASSVESAGGGKNEQFF.

The chain has TRBV30 and TRBJ2-4; D not resolved. Germline CDR1 GTSNPN, CDR2 SVGIG (reference sequence). The CDR3 loop spans 13 amino acids. V was pared by 7 bases and J by 0 bases, with 10 bases between. Written as DNA, the CDR3 is TGTGCCTTAGAAGAGTTAGCCAAAAACATTCAGTACTTC. As protein: CALEELAKNIQYF.

In DNA, the CDR3 is TGTGCCTGGAGGGCGTCGGGACAGGGTGCCGAAAAACTGTTTTTT. It specifies CAWRASGQGAEKLFF. The chain carries TRBV30 and TRBJ1-4; TRBD1 agrees at 9 bases. The ends lost 3 bases at V and 8 bases at J; junction bases unmatched: 10. CDR3 size: 15 residues. Germline CDR1 and CDR2: GTSNPN and SVGIG (reference sequence).

The chain is built from TRBV6-5 and TRBJ1-4; D is perhaps TRBD1 (5 bases). Germline CDR1 MNHEY, CDR2 SVGAGI. The CDR3 is 15 amino acids. Deletions cut 5 bases from V and 3 bases from J, with 13 bases between. This CDR3 reads CASSTQGVANEKLFF. The CDR3 coding sequence is TGTGCCAGCAGTACTCAGGGTGTGGCTAATGAAAAACTGTTTTTT.

The chain links TRBV9 to TRBJ1-5, with no clear D. The germline V gene has CDR1 SGDLS and CDR2 YYNGEE. The CDR3 has 15 residues. V was trimmed by 0 bases and J by 0 bases, leaving 7 bases between them. The CDR3 spells CASSVGRDSNQPQHF. The CDR3 coding sequence is TGTGCCAGCAGCGTAGGGAGAGATAGCAATCAGCCCCAGCATTTT.